In its sample, the clone carrying this T cell receptor beta chain was seen once. The data were taken from a study of blood T cell repertoires in COVID-19. Looking at the study overall: Spain, Italy and the United States supplied samples that represented acute and convalescent COVID-19. PBMCs, B-cell-depleted T cells, or T cells were the source of the cDNA or gDNA that made up the material.

Authors' methods: Counts of nucleated cells, estimated from reference gene primer amplification, were obtained. The method was immunoSEQ multiplex PCR; TCRdb's version includes in-frame clones alone and lacks a portion of them. V and J calls and clone size are those listed in that table; D and trimming were worked out from the DNA. Among 55,000 to 75,000 clones listed, roughly 86% were seen once. The V end lost 0 bases, the J end lost 0 bases, and 16 bases lay between the germline ends. In germline, CDR1 is SGHTS, CDR2 YDEGEE. The CDR3 covers 18 residues. This clonotype was sampled from a human donor with active COVID-19. The donor label of this sample is uncertain. Sequenced sample: peripheral blood. The J gene is TRBJ2-4, the V gene TRBV5-8, with D tentatively TRBD2 (6 bases). CDR3 sequence: CASSLGWAGPTAKNIQYF. The CDR3 DNA sequence: TGTGCCAGCAGCTTGGGCTGGGCGGGACCCACAGCCAAAAACATTCAGTACTTC.